This TCR beta chain was captured in a study of shared clonotypes between healthy human individuals. Libraries were prepared by immunoSEQ multiplex PCR; TCRdb keeps only in-frame clonotypes and omits some of them. The sample has around 2,000,000 clones; 90% to 95% are singletons. Germline V gives CDR1 KGHSH, CDR2 LQKENI. Deletions cut 6 bases from V and 1 base from J, with 13 bases between. The CDR3 extends over 14 amino acids. The sequenced sample was naive CD4+ T cells sorted from blood. Subset defined: CD45RA+ positively selected. The chain is built from TRBV18 and TRBJ2-7, with D tentatively TRBD2 (5 bases). The receptor comes from a man between 18 and 29 years old in good health. The CDR3 here is CASSLSSGSYEQYF. CDR3 bases: TGTGCCAGCTCCCTCAGCAGCGGTTCCTACGAGCAGTACTTC.